A single sample gave rise to the 17 T cell receptor beta chains below, sequenced in a study of T cell clonality in common variable immunodeficiency. Findings and limits, study-wide: Common variable immunodeficiency TCR beta sequences reportedly had fewer deletions and N-nucleotide insertions.

These receptors have no identified antigens. Generated by immunoSEQ multiplex PCR, the TCRdb table keeps only in-frame clones and is missing some. The data list more than 30,000 clones, none observed once; more than 4.5% falls to the top ten. Input material: peripheral blood mononuclear cells. Source of these receptors: a human donor with common variable immunodeficiency.

This clone was detected only a few times. The CDR3 extends 3 residues past the end of the read, so its final part is completed from the germline J gene. The chain combines TRBV18 with TRBJ2-5; D is ambiguous. V shed 4 bases and J shed 0 bases, with 6 bases lying between them. The length of the CDR3 is 13 residues. The germline gives CDR1 KGHSH, CDR2 LQKENI. The sequenced CDR3 bases are TGTGCCAGCTCACTTCCGTACCAAGAGACC. This codes for CASSLPYQET. The CDR3 as a whole reads CASSLPYQETQYF.

The table lists this clone with a few counts. The read ends 3 residues early relative to the CDR3; the germline J gene fills the gap. J is TRBJ1-1 and V is TRBV30; a possible D gene is TRBD1 (5 bases). With 4 bases removed from V and 4 bases from J, the gap between germline ends came to 10 bases. CDR3 length: 12 amino acids. The V gene's germline CDR1 is GTSNPN and CDR2 SVGIG (reference sequence). CDR3 protein: CAWTGRGTEAFF. The CDR3 DNA, read in part, is TGTGCCTGGACAGGAAGGGGCACTGAA.

Of note for this clone: The read finishes 3 residues shy of the CDR3 end, and the germline J gene is used to complete it. The chain joins TRBV30 to TRBJ1-6; possibly TRBD1 for D (6 bases). CDR3 length: 14 residues. Between the trimmed V and J ends, which lost 2 bases and 7 bases, there was a span of 12 bases. Germline V gene lookup returns CDR1 GTSNPN and CDR2 SVGIG (reference sequence). CDR3 DNA (partial): TGTGCCTGGAGTCCCACAGGGAGGAATTCACCC. Protein product: CAWSPTGRNSP. The CDR3 in its entirety is CAWSPTGRNSPLHF.

Only a few counts were recorded for this clone. Read coverage stops 3 residues before the CDR3 terminus; the germline J gene supplies the remainder. The chain links TRBV19 to TRBJ1-2; 9 bases match TRBD1. V shed 5 bases and J 5 bases; nucleotides not matched to a gene: 12. CDR1 and CDR2 from the germline V gene are LNHDA and SQIVND (reference sequence). The CDR3 contains 16 residues. This CDR3 is CASSPGRTGGAYGYTF. The CDR3 DNA, read in part, is TGTGCCAGTAGTCCTGGTAGAACAGGGGGCGCGTATGGC.

This clone was seen at least ten times. The read comes to an end 3 residues before the CDR3 does, leaving the germline J gene to fill in the end. The J gene is TRBJ1-1, the V gene TRBV29-1; 9 bases map to TRBD1. Germline assignment: CDR1 SQVTM and CDR2 ANQGSEA. The CDR3 totals 14 residues. Trimming removed 3 bases from V and 4 bases from J; junction bases left unmatched: 6. CDR3 sequence reads: CSVDPQTGGTEAFF. The covered CDR3 bases are TGCAGCGTTGACCCACAGACAGGGGGCACTGAA.

Of note for this clone: The sequenced fragment ends 3 residues before the CDR3 boundary, so the rest is inferred from the germline J gene. This chain uses TRBV6-2 or TRBV6-3 with TRBJ1-2; maybe TRBD1 (6 bases). The V and J ends lost 7 bases and 7 bases respectively, with 19 bases between them. CDR3 length: 14 amino acids. Germline CDR1 MNHEY, CDR2 SVGEGT. The CDR3 DNA, read in part, is TGTGCCAGCACCACCGGGGCAGGGGCCAGTGGC. Protein product: CASTTGAGASG. The full CDR3 protein reads CASTTGAGASGYTF.

A note on this clone: The CDR3 end falls 3 residues outside the read, so it is completed with the germline J gene. This chain uses TRBV30 with TRBJ1-2; weak D call: TRBD1 (5 bases). The V gene's germline CDR1 is GTSNPN and CDR2 SVGIG (reference sequence). The CDR3 runs 11 residues. The V end was cut by 4 bases, the J end by 2 bases, with 5 bases between. Here the CDR3 reads CAWTGNYGYTF. Incomplete CDR3 DNA: TGTGCCTGGACAGGGAACTATGGC.

Turning to this clone: The read ends 3 residues shy of where the CDR3 ends; the end is completed using the germline J gene. This chain uses TRBV7-2 with TRBJ2-3; D ambiguous. This CDR3 is 13 amino acids long. Trimming took 0 bases from V and 6 from J, leaving 7 bases between them. Germline V gene data show CDR1 as SGHTA and CDR2 as FQGNSA. CDR3 DNA (partial): TGTGCCAGCAGCTTAGCTCGTCTGGATACG. Translated: CASSLARLDT. The complete CDR3 sequence is CASSLARLDTQYF.

This clone was observed a handful of times. The observed sequence ends 3 residues before the CDR3 terminus, with the missing tail filled in from the germline J gene. The J gene is TRBJ1-1, the V gene TRBV19; 10 bases are a match to TRBD1. The CDR3 loop spans 19 amino acids. V was clipped by 7 bases and J by 3 bases; unmatched bases: 20. Germline CDR1 is LNHDA and CDR2 is SQIVND (reference sequence). The CDR3 protein is CASIPFLDRGQGLDTEAFF. CDR3 DNA (partial): TGTGCCAGTATACCTTTTCTCGACAGGGGGCAAGGACTGGACACTGAA.

The table lists this clone with a few counts. Read sequence stops 3 residues before the CDR3 end, and the germline J gene provides the missing end. The chain has TRBV20-1 and TRBJ2-1; D might be TRBD2 (6 bases). CDR1 and CDR2 (germline): DFQATT, SNEGSKA (reference sequence). The CDR3 contains 13 residues. Trimming pared 5 bases from V and 5 bases from J, leaving 13 bases between. This CDR3 is CSAAGWEDNEQFF. The sequenced CDR3 bases are TGCAGTGCTGCAGGGTGGGAGGACAATGAG.

Worth noting for this clone: The CDR3 goes on 3 residues after the read ends, and that part is filled in from the germline J gene. The rearrangement links TRBV7-2 to TRBJ1-2; D remains unclear. This CDR3 is built from 15 residues. Germline CDR1 and CDR2: SGHTA and FQGNSA. V lost 2 bases and J lost 6, with 16 bases in between. The DNA read from the CDR3 is TGTGCCAGCAGCTTACTTCTTTTCAACAATAATGGC. It is translated as CASSLLLFNNNG. Given in full, the CDR3 is CASSLLLFNNNGYTF.

This clone was counted many times. The observed sequence ends 3 residues before the CDR3 terminus, with the missing tail filled in from the germline J gene. The chain employs TRBV7-3 and TRBJ2-1; D possibly corresponds to TRBD2 (7 bases). The germline CDR1 and CDR2 sequences are SGHTA and FQGTGA. Trimming took off 5 bases at V and 5 bases at J, with 13 bases between the two ends. This CDR3 has 14 residues. CDR3 bases read: TGTGCCAGCAGCGGGGGGGCTTTCAACAATGAG. Its translation is CASSGGAFNNE. The entire CDR3 sequence reads CASSGGAFNNEQFF.

Comments on this clone: The read finishes 3 residues shy of the CDR3 end, and the germline J gene is used to complete it. The V and J genes are TRBV30 and TRBJ1-1, with 9 bases identical to TRBD1. V shed 4 bases, J shed 2 bases, and the junction held 2 bases outside the gene matches. Germline V CDR1 and CDR2: GTSNPN, SVGIG (reference sequence). The CDR3 loop spans 13 amino acids. Incomplete CDR3 DNA: TGTGCCTGGAAGGGACAGGGAAACACTGAA. It codes for CAWKGQGNTE. The complete CDR3 protein is CAWKGQGNTEAFF.

In its sample, this clone was seen a few times. The read falls 3 residues short of the CDR3 end, and the missing part is taken from the germline J gene. This chain connects TRBV19 to TRBJ1-3, with D tentatively TRBD1 (5 bases). Germline CDR1 LNHDA, CDR2 SQIVND (reference sequence). The CDR3 loop spans 13 amino acids. The V gene lost 7 bases and the J gene lost 2 bases, with 9 bases spanning the gap. Incomplete CDR3 DNA: TGTGCCAGTAAGGAGACAGCTGGAAACACC. It encodes CASKETAGNT. The complete CDR3 reads CASKETAGNTIYF.

Incomplete CDR3 DNA: TGTGCCAGTAGCAGGGGTCCATACAATGAG. This codes for CASSRGPYNE. The CDR3 as a whole reads CASSRGPYNEQFF. The chain carries TRBV19 and TRBJ2-1; D is possibly TRBD1 (6 bases). The CDR3 end lies 3 residues beyond the end of the read and is filled in from the germline J gene. The CDR3 is made up of 13 amino acids. V was shortened by 6 bases and J by 4 bases, with 10 bases between the two germline ends. CDR1 is LNHDA, CDR2 SQIVND, per germline (reference sequence).

About this clone itself: The read terminates 3 residues ahead of where the CDR3 ends, so the germline J gene completes it. This chain joins TRBV7-2 and TRBJ2-2; 7 bases are a match to TRBD2. The CDR3 has 14 amino acids. Germline assignment: CDR1 SGHTA and CDR2 FQGNSA. J lost 7 bases, V lost 2 bases, and 4 bases had no gene match. CDR3 DNA (partial): TGTGCCAGCAGCTTAAGTGGGGGGGGCGGGGAG. This gives the protein CASSLSGGGGE. The complete CDR3 reads CASSLSGGGGELFF.

This clone was seen only a few times. The read is 3 residues too short to cover the CDR3 end, so that end is filled in from the germline J gene. The V gene is TRBV7-2, the J gene TRBJ1-5; no clear D gene. CDR1 SGHTA and CDR2 FQGNSA come from the germline V gene. The CDR3 sequence is 15 residues long. V was pared by 3 bases and J by 2 bases, with 11 bases between. CDR3 loop: CASSLEGLGNQPQHF. CDR3 bases read: TGTGCCAGCAGCTTGGAGGGCCTCGGCAATCAGCCC.